A single sample is the source of the 9 T cell receptor beta chains below, sequenced in a study of beta chain features in type 1 diabetes. cDNA synthesis used the whole RNA isolate, giving expressed TCRB sequences. Method: immunoSEQ multiplex PCR; TCRdb's copy keeps in-frame clones and lacks some. The sample includes roughly 500,000 clones, about an eighth seen only once; the top ten take roughly 0.046%. The source material was naive CD4+ T cells from blood. The receptors originated from a woman aged 18-29 years in good health.

This clone turned up a few times. V and J are TRBV19 and TRBJ1-6; possible D gene TRBD1, 5 bases. CDR3 size: 13 residues. The V gene's germline CDR1 is LNHDA and CDR2 SQIVND (reference sequence). V was cut by 7 bases and J by 10 bases, with 14 bases left in between. Here the CDR3 reads CASTTGRGSPLHF. CDR3 sequence (DNA): TGTGCCAGTACGACGGGAAGGGGATCACCCCTCCACTTT.

J is TRBJ2-1 and V is TRBV25-1; 8 bases map to TRBD1. This CDR3 spans 13 amino acids. CDR1 MGHDK and CDR2 SYGVNS come from the germline V gene. V shed 4 bases and J 8 bases; nucleotides not matched to a gene: 4. For the CDR3, the DNA is TGTGCCAGCAGTGGGACAGGGTCCCATGAGCAGTTCTTC. This sequence encodes CASSGTGSHEQFF. Combining the CDR3 with reference TRBV25-1 and TRBJ2-1 gives the whole variable domain EADIYQTPRYLVIGTGKKITLECSQTMGHDKMYWYQQDPGMELHLIHYSYGVNSTEKGDLSSESTVSRIRTEHFPLTLESARPSHTSQYLCASSGTGSHEQFFGPGTRLTVL.

The V call is TRBV4-2, the J call TRBJ2-3, with D perhaps matching TRBD2 (5 bases). Germline V gene data show CDR1 as LGHNA and CDR2 as YNFKEQ. With 0 bases removed from V and 3 bases from J, the gap between germline ends came to 16 bases. The CDR3 is 17 residues long. This CDR3 reads CASSQEGVAPITDTQYF. For the CDR3, the DNA is TGTGCCAGCAGCCAAGAGGGCGTAGCGCCCATAACAGATACGCAGTATTTT.

In nucleotides, the CDR3 is TGTGCCAGCTCACCTAACACAGGGGGGGAAACGAACACTGAAGCTTTCTTT. This translates into CASSPNTGGETNTEAFF. V and J are TRBV18 and TRBJ1-1, with TRBD1 matching over 8 bases. After removal of 3 bases from V and 1 base from J, the junction contained 10 bases not matched to a gene. Germline-derived CDR1 and CDR2 are KGHSH and LQKENI. The CDR3 is 17 residues long. The complete variable domain, with remaining parts taken from reference TRBV18 and TRBJ1-1, reads NAGVMQNPRHLVRRRGQEARLRCSPMKGHSHVYWYRQLPEEGLKFMVYLQKENIIDESGMPKERFSAEFPKEGPSILRIQQVVRGDSAAYFCASSPNTGGETNTEAFFGQGTRLTVV.

This clone has only a few counts. The chain is built from TRBV7-2 and TRBJ2-1, with D perhaps matching TRBD2 (5 bases). V dropped 5 bases and J dropped 7 bases, with 15 bases sitting between them. The CDR3 covers 14 residues. Germline loops: CDR1 SGHTA, CDR2 FQGNSA. CDR3 nucleotide sequence: TGTGCCAGCAGCCGGTTAGGGCCGGGGAATGAGCAGTTCTTC. This sequence encodes CASSRLGPGNEQFF.

The chain combines TRBV29-1 with TRBJ2-5, with 9 bases lining up with TRBD1. This CDR3 is built from 13 residues. Germline V gene lookup returns CDR1 SQVTM and CDR2 ANQGSEA. Losses at the gene ends were 4 bases for V and 6 bases for J; bases not matched to a gene: 6. In DNA form, the CDR3 reads TGCAGCGTTGTCTGGGGACAGGGCAAGACCCAGTACTTC. Protein sequence: CSVVWGQGKTQYF.

The genes are TRBV10-3 and TRBJ2-3, with D uncertain. The germline V gene has CDR1 ENHRY and CDR2 SYGVKD. The V and J ends lost 4 bases and 0 bases respectively, with 2 bases between them. CDR3 size: 12 residues. CDR3 in DNA: TGTGCCATCAGTGGTAGCACAGATACGCAGTATTTT. Translating gives CAISGSTDTQYF.

This clone showed up just a few times. The chain combines TRBV6-5 with TRBJ2-7; D is undetermined. Germline-derived CDR1 and CDR2 are MNHEY and SVGAGI. CDR3 length: 15 amino acids. Trimming left V 0 bases short and J 0 bases short, with 9 bases between. The chain's CDR3 is CASSYSAAYSYEQYF. In DNA form, the CDR3 reads TGTGCCAGCAGTTACTCGGCAGCCTACTCCTACGAGCAGTACTTC.

This clone appeared a few times. CDR3: CASSYSGLTYNEQFF. Written as DNA, the CDR3 is TGTGCCAGCAGTTACTCGGGGTTGACCTACAATGAGCAGTTCTTC. The V call is TRBV6-5, the J call TRBJ2-1; D is undetermined. V lost 0 bases and J lost 2, with 8 bases in between. This CDR3 spans 15 amino acids. Germline CDR1 and CDR2: MNHEY and SVGAGI.